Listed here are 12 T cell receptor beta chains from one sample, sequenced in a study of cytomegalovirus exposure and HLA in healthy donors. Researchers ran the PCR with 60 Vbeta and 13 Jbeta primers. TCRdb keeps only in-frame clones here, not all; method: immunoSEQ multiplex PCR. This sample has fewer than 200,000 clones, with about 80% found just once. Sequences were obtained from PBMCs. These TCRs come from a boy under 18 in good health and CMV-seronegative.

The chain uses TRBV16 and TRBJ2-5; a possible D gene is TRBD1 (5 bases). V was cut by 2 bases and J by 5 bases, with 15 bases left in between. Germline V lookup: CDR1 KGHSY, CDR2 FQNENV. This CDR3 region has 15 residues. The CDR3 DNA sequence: TGTGCCAGCAGCCAAAGGGGCCAGGGCGACGAGACCCAGTACTTC. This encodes CASSQRGQGDETQYF.

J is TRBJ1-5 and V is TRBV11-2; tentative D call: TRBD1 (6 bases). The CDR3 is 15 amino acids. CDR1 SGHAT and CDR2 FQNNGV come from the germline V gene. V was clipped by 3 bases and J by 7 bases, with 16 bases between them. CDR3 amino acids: CASSFSGVAGQPQHF. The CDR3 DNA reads TGTGCCAGCAGCTTTTCAGGGGTGGCCGGACAGCCCCAGCATTTT.

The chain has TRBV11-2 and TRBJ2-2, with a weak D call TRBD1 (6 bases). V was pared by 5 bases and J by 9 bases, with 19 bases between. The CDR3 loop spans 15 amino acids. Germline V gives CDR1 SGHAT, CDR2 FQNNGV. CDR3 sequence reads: CASSASTGPARELFF. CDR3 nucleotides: TGTGCCAGCAGCGCAAGCACAGGGCCGGCGAGGGAGCTGTTTTTT. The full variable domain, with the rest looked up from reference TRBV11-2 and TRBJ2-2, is EAGVAQSPRYKIIEKRQSVAFWCNPISGHATLYWYQQILGQGPKLLIQFQNNGVVDDSQLPKDRFSAERLKGVDSTLKIQPAKLEDSAVYLCASSASTGPARELFFGEGSRLTVL.

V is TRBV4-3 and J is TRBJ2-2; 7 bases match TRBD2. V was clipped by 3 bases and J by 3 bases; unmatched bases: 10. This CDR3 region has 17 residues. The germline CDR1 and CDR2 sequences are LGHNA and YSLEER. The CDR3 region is CASSHARTSLDTGELFF. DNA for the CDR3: TGCGCCAGCAGCCATGCCCGGACTAGTCTGGACACCGGGGAGCTGTTTTTT.

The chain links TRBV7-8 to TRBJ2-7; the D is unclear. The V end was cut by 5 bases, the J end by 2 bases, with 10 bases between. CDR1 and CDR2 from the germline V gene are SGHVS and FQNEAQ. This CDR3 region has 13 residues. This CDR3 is CASSVGWTYEQYF. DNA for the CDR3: TGTGCCAGCAGCGTCGGGTGGACCTACGAGCAGTACTTC.

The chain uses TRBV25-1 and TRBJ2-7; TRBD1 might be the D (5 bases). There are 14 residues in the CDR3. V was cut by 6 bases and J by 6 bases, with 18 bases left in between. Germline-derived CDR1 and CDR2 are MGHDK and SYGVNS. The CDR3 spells CASSRRGSASEQYF. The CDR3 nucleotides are TGTGCCAGCAGCCGAAGGGGCTCGGCGAGCGAGCAGTACTTC.

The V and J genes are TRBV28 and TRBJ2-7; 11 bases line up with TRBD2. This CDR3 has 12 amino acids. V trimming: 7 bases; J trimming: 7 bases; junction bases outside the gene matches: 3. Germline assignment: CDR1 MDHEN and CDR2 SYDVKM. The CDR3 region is CASTRLAGEQYF. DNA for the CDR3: TGTGCCAGCACCAGACTAGCGGGGGAGCAGTACTTC. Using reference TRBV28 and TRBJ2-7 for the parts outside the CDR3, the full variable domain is DVKVTQSSRYLVKRTGEKVFLECVQDMDHENMFWYRQDPGLGLRLIYFSYDVKMKEKGDIPEGYSVSREKKERFSLILESASTNQTSMYLCASTRLAGEQYFGPGTRLTVT.

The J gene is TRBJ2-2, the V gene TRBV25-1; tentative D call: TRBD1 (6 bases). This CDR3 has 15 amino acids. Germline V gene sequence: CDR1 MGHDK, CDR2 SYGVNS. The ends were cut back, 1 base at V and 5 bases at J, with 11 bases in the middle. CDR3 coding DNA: TGTGCCAGCAGTGAATTCTCCAGGGGTACCGGGGAGCTGTTTTTT. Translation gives CASSEFSRGTGELFF.

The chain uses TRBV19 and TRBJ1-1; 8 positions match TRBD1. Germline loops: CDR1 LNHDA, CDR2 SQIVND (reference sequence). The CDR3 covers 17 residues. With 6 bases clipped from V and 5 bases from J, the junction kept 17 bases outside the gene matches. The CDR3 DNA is TGTGCCAGTAGACTATCCCAGGACAGGGTCTTTGGAACTGAAGCTTTCTTT. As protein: CASRLSQDRVFGTEAFF.

The chain's CDR3 is CASSPRGQAEAFF. DNA of the CDR3: TGTGCCAGCAGCCCCAGGGGGCAAGCTGAAGCTTTCTTT. The chain joins TRBV7-3 to TRBJ1-1; TRBD1 aligns across 8 bases. V was pared by 5 bases and J by 6 bases, with 5 bases of the junction left unmatched. This CDR3 spans 13 amino acids. Germline V gene sequence: CDR1 SGHTA, CDR2 FQGTGA.

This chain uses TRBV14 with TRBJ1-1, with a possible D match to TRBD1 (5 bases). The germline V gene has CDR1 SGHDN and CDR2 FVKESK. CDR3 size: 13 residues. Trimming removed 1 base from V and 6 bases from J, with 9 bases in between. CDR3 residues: CASSQAPGAEAFF. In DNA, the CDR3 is TGTGCCAGCAGCCAAGCCCCGGGGGCTGAAGCTTTCTTT.

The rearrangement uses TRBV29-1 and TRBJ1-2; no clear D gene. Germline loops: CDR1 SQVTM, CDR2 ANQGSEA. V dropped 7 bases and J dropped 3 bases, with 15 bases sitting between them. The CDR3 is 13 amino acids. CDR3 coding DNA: TGCAGCGCCGGTGAGCCGACTCACTATGGCTACACCTTC. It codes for CSAGEPTHYGYTF.